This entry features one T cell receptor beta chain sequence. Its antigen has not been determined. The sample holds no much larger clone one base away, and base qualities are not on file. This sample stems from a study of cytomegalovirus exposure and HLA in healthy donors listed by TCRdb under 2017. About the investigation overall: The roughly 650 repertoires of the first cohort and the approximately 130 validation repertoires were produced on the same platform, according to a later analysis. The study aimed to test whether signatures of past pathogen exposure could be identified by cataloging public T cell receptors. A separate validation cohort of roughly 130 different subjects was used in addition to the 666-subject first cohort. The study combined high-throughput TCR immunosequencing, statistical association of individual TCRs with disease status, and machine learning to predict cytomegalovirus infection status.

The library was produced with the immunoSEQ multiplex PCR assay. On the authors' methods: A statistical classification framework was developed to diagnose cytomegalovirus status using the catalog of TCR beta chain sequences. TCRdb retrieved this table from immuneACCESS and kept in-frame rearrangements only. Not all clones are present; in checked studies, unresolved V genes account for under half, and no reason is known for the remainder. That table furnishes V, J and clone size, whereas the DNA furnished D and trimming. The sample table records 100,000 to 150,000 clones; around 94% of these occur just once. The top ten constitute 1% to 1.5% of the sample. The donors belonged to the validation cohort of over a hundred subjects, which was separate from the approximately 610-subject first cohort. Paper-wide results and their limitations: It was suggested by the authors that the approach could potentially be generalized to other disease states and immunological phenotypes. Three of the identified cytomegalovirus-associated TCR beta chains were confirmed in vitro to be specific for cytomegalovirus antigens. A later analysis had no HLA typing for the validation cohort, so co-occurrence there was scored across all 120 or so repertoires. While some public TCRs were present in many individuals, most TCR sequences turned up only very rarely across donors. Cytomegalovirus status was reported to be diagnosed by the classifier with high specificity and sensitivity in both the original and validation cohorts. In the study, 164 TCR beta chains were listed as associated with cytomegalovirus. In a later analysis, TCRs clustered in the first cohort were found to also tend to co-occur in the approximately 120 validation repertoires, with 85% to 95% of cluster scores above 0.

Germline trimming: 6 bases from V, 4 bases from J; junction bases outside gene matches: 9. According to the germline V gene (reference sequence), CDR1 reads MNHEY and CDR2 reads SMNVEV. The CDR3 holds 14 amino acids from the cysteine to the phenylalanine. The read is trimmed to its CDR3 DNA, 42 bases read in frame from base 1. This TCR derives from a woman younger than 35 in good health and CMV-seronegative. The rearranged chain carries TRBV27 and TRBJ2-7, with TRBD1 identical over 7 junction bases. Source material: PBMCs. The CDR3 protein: CASRSGTVRYEQYF. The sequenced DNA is TGTGCCAGCAGATCTGGGACAGTAAGATACGAGCAGTACTTC.